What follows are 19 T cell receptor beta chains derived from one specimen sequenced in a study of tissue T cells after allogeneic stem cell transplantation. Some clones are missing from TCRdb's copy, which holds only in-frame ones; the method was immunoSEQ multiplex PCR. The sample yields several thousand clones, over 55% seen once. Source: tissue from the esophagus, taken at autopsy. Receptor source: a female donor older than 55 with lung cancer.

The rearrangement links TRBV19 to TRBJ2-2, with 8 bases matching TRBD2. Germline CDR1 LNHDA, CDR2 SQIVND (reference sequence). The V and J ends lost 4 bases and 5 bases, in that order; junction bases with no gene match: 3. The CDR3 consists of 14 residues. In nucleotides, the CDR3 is TGTGCCAGTAGTAGGACTAGCATAACCGGGGAGCTGTTTTTT. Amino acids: CASSRTSITGELFF.

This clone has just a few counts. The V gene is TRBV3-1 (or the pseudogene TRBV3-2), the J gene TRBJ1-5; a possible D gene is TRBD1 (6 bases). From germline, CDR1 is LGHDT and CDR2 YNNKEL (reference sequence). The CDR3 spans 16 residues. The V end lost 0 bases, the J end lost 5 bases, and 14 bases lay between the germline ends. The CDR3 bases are TGTGCCAGCAGCCAAGATCTGGCAGGGGTGGATCAGCCCCAGCATTTT. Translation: CASSQDLAGVDQPQHF.

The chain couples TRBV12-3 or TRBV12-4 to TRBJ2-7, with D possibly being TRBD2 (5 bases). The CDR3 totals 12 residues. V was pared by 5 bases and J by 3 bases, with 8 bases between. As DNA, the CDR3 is TGTGCCAGCAGTCCAGGACTCTACGAGCAGTACTTC. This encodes CASSPGLYEQYF.

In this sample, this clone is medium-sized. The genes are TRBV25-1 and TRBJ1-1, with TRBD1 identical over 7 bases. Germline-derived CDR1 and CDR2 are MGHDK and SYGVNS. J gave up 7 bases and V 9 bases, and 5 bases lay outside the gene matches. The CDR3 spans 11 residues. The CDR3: CASGDSGEAFF. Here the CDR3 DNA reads TGTGCCAGTGGGGACAGCGGTGAAGCTTTCTTT.

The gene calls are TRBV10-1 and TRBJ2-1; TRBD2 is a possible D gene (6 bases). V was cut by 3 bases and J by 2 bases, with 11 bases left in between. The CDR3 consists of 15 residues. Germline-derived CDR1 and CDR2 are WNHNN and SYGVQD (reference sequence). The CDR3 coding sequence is TGCGCCAGCAGTGATCTGGGGGAGGCCTACAATGAGCAGTTCTTC. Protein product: CASSDLGEAYNEQFF.

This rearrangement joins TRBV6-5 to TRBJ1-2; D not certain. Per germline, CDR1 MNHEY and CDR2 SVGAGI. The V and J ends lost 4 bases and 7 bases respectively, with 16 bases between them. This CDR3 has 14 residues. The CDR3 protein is CASSLVPSSGGYTF. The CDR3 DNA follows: TGTGCCAGCAGTTTGGTGCCCTCGAGCGGTGGCTACACCTTC.

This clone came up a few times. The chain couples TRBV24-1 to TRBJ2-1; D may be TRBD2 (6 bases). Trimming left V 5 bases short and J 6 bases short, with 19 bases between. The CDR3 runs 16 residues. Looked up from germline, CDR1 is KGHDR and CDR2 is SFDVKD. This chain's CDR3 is CATSASGTALGNEQFF. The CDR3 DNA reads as TGTGCCACCAGTGCCTCCGGGACTGCCCTAGGCAATGAGCAGTTCTTC.

CDR3 sequence: CASSTGTGLTWGTDTQYF. CDR3 in DNA: TGTGCCAGCAGCACCGGGACAGGCCTCACGTGGGGCACAGATACGCAGTATTTT. V usage is TRBV13 and J usage is TRBJ2-3; 8 nucleotides align to TRBD1. This CDR3 spans 18 amino acids. The trim removed 5 bases at V and 1 base at J, leaving 14 bases unmatched. Germline CDR1 and CDR2: PRHDT and FYEKMQ (reference sequence).

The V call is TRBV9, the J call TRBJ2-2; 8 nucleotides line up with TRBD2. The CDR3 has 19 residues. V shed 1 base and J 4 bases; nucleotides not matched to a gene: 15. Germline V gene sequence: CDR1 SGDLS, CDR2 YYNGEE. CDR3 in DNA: TGTGCCAGCAGCGTAAGGGGACTAGTAACCCTTCGAGGCACCGGGGAGCTGTTTTTT. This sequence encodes CASSVRGLVTLRGTGELFF.

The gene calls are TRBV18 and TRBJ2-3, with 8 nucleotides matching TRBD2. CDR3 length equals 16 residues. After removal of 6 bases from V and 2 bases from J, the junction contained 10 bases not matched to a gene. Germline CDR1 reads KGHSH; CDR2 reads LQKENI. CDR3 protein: CASSRSARGDTDTQYF. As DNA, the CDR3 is TGTGCCAGCTCCCGTTCTGCGCGGGGGGACACAGATACGCAGTATTTT.

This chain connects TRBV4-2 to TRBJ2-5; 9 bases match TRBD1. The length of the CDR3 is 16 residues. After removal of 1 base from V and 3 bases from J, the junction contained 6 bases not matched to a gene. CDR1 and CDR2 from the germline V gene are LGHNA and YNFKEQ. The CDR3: CASSQALGQGKETQYF. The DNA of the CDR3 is TGTGCCAGCAGCCAAGCTCTGGGACAGGGTAAAGAGACCCAGTACTTC.

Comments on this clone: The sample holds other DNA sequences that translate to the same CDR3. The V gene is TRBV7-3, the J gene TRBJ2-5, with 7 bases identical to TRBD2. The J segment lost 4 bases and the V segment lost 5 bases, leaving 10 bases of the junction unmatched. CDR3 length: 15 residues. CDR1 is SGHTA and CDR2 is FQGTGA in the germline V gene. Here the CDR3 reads CASSPSGTWGETQYF. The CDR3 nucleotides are TGTGCCAGCAGCCCAAGCGGGACGTGGGGAGAGACCCAGTACTTC.

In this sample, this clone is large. The CDR3 spells CASSLGDGNRNQPQHF. Written as DNA, the CDR3 is TGTGCCAGCAGCTTAGGGGATGGAAACAGAAATCAGCCCCAGCATTTT. V gene TRBV7-9 combines with J gene TRBJ1-5; no reliable D call. The germline V gene encodes CDR1 SEHNR and CDR2 FQNEAQ (reference sequence). With 1 base removed from V and 4 bases from J, the gap between germline ends came to 14 bases. The CDR3 is 16 residues long.

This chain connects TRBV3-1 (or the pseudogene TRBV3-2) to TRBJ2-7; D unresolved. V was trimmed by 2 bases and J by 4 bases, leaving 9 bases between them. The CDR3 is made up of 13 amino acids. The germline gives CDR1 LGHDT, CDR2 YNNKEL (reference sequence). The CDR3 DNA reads TGTGCCAGCAGCCAATTGGGTTCATACGAGCAGTACTTC. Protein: CASSQLGSYEQYF.

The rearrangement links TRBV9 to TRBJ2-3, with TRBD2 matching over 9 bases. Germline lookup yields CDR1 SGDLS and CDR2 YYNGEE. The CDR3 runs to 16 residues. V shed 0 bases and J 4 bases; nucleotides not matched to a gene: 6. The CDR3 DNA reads TGTGCCAGCAGCGTAGGGAGTAGCGGGGGCCCAGATACGCAGTATTTT. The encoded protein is CASSVGSSGGPDTQYF.

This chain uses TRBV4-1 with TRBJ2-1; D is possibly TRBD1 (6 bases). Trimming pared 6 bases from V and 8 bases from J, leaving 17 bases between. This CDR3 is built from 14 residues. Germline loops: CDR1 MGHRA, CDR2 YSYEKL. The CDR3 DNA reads TGCGCCAGCAGAAAACAGGGAGAATATGATGAGCAGTTCTTC. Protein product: CASRKQGEYDEQFF.

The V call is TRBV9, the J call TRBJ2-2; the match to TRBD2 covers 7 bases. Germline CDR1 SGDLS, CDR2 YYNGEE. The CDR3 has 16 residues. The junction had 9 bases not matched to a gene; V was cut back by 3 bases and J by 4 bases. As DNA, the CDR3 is TGTGCCAGCAGCGCGATGGGAGGGGTGAGCACCGGGGAGCTGTTTTTT. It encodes CASSAMGGVSTGELFF. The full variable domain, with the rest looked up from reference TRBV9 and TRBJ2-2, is DSGVTQTPKHLITATGQRVTLRCSPRSGDLSVYWYQQSLDQGLQFLIQYYNGEERAKGNILERFSAQQFPDLHSELNLSSLELGDSALYFCASSAMGGVSTGELFFGEGSRLTVL.

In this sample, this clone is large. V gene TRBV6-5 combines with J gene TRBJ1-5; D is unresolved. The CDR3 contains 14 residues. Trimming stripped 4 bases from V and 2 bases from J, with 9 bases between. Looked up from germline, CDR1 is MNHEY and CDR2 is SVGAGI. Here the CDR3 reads CASSLGSGNQPQHF. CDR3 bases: TGTGCCAGCAGTTTGGGGTCGGGCAATCAGCCCCAGCATTTT.

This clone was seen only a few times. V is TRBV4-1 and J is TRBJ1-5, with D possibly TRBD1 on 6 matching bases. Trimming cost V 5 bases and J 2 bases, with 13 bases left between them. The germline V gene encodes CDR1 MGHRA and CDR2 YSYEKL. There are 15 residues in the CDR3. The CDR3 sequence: CASSDYREGNQPQHF. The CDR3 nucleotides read TGCGCCAGCAGCGATTACAGGGAAGGCAATCAGCCCCAGCATTTT.